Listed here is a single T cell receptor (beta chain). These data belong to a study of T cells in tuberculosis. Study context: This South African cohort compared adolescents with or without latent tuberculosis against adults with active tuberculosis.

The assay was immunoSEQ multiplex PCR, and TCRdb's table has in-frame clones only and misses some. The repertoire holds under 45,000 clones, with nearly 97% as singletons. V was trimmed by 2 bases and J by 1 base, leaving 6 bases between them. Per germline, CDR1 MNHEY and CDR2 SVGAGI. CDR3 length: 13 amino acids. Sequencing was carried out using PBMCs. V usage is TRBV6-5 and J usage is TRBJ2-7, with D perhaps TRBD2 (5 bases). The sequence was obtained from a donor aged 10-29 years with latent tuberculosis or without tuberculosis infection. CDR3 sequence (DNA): TGTGCCAGCAGTTACCCGGGGTCCTACGAGCAGTACTTC. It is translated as CASSYPGSYEQYF.